This T cell receptor (beta chain) was found in a study of read filtering for tumor transcriptome and immune sequencing. This clonotype was observed many times. This CDR3 spans 12 amino acids. The germline CDR1 and CDR2 sequences are MDHEN and SYDVKM. V lost 6 bases and J 4 bases, leaving 10 bases between the germline ends. Molecular barcoded adaptors covering alpha/delta and beta/gamma chains were used on about 390 ng RNA. From the reads, TCRdb called clonotypes with MiXCR, one entry per CDR3 protein. The sample has some 46,000 distinct CDR3 sequences, 15% to 20% seen once. J is TRBJ2-7 and V is TRBV28; D is unclear. This receptor was identified in a donor older than 35 with multiple myeloma. Sequencing was done on a sample of a population of CD138-negative cells sorted from bone marrow. Here the CDR3 reads CASSLGIYEQYF. The CDR3 DNA is TGTGCCAGCAGCCTAGGGATTTACGAGCAGTACTTC.